Following are 3 T cell receptor beta chains from one sample sequenced in a study of blood T cells in healthy people across ages. Primed by a sample-barcoded 5' primer and a J-beta primer mix, a second PCR proceeded for roughly 7 to 11 cycles. TCRdb fed the 5' RACE reads into MiXCR, producing one record per CDR3 protein. The sample records over 600,000 distinct CDR3 sequences, less than 60% being singletons. Sample: blood. The receptors stem from a man older than 75 in good health.

The chain carries TRBV10-3 and TRBJ2-1; tentatively, D is TRBD2 (5 bases). The CDR3 extends over 12 amino acids. Germline CDR1 and CDR2: ENHRY and SYGVKD. Between the trimmed V and J ends, which lost 6 bases and 7 bases, there was a span of 10 bases. The CDR3 reads CAIRGSGNEQFF. The CDR3 DNA reads TGTGCCATCAGGGGGAGTGGAAATGAGCAGTTCTTC.

The rearrangement uses TRBV10-3 and TRBJ2-1, with 8 bases aligning to TRBD2. CDR1 ENHRY and CDR2 SYGVKD come from the germline V gene. The V segment lost 11 bases and the J segment 0 bases; nucleotides outside the gene matches: 15. CDR3 length equals 17 residues. The CDR3 region is CAVKGGERESSYNEQFF. The CDR3 DNA reads as TGTGCCGTCAAGGGGGGAGAGCGGGAGAGCTCCTACAATGAGCAGTTCTTC.

The chain uses TRBV12-3 or TRBV12-4 and TRBJ2-7; 11 bases align to TRBD1. Trimming at V came to 5 bases and at J to 4 bases, leaving 4 bases not matched to a gene. The CDR3 is 14 amino acids. The CDR3 DNA reads as TGTGCCAGCAGTAGGACAGGGGGCATGTACGAGCAGTACTTC. It yields the protein CASSRTGGMYEQYF.